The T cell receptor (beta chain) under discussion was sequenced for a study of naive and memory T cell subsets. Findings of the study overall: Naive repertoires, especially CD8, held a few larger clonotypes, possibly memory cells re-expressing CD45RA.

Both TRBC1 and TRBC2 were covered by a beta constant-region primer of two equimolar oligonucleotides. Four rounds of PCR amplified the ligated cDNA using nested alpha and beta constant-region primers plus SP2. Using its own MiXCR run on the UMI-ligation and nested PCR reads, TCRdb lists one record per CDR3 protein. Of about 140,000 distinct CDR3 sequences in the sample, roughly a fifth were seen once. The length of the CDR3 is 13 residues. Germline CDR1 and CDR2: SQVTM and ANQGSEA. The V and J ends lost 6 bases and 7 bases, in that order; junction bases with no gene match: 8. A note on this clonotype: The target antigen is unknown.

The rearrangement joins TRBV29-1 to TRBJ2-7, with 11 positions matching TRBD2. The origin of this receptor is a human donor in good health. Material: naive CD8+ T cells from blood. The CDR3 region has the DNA TGCAGCGTGATAGCGGGAGGGCCGTGGGAGCAGTACTTC. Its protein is CSVIAGGPWEQYF.